This TCR beta chain was obtained from a study of CD8 T cells in ankylosing spondylitis. Study-level findings and limits: The disease-linked clones had a CD8+ phenotype and low blood frequencies.

TCRdb processed the 5' RACE reads anew with MiXCR; each CDR3 protein has one entry. The sample holds fewer than 200,000 distinct CDR3 sequences, approximately 18% seen once. CDR1 and CDR2 from the germline V gene are ENHRY and SYGVKD. Trimming cost V 0 bases and J 2 bases; bases outside gene matches: 8. This CDR3 contains 18 residues. This clonotype was picked up a small number of times. Its antigen is undetermined. V usage is TRBV10-3 and J usage is TRBJ2-3; 10 bases are a match to TRBD2. Sequenced: blood, either unsorted or a sorted T cell fraction (not recorded which). The source of this sequence is a male donor between 5 and 35 years old with ankylosing spondylitis or in good health (not recorded which). CDR3 DNA: TGTGCCATCAGTGAGTCCCCAATTAGCGGGAGGTCCACAGATACGCAGTATTTT. It yields the protein CAISESPISGRSTDTQYF.